The 21 T cell receptor beta chains below were found in one sample sequenced in a study of blood T cell repertoires in COVID-19. Method: immunoSEQ multiplex PCR; TCRdb's copy keeps in-frame clones and lacks some. Among roughly 140,000 clones listed, approximately 90% were seen once. The specimen sequenced was peripheral blood. Receptors originate from a woman aged 55-70 years with active COVID-19.

The V call is TRBV4-1, the J call TRBJ2-7, with D maybe TRBD2 (5 bases). The V gene lost 1 base and the J gene lost 3 bases, with 10 bases spanning the gap. This CDR3 contains 14 residues. Germline CDR1 and CDR2: MGHRA and YSYEKL. CDR3 DNA: TGCGCCAGCAGCCAAGGGGCAGGACTCTACGAGCAGTACTTC. Translation: CASSQGAGLYEQYF.

V gene TRBV9 combines with J gene TRBJ2-3; TRBD1 agrees at 7 bases. The CDR3 loop spans 15 amino acids. Per the germline V gene, CDR1 is SGDLS and CDR2 is YYNGEE. V gave up 3 bases and J gave up 6 bases; unmatched junction bases: 10. For the CDR3, the DNA is TGTGCCAGCAGCGCCCCCGGGACAGTGCTTGATACGCAGTATTTT. It codes for CASSAPGTVLDTQYF.

V is TRBV27 and J is TRBJ1-6; TRBD1 agrees at 7 bases. The CDR3 is 14 residues long. Germline V gene data show CDR1 as MNHEY and CDR2 as SMNVEV (reference sequence). Trimming took 10 bases from V and 6 from J; bases not matched to a gene: 9. This CDR3 reads CATGWDSPNSPLHF. Here the CDR3 DNA reads TGTGCCACCGGCTGGGACAGCCCTAATTCACCCCTCCACTTT.

V usage is TRBV7-2 and J usage is TRBJ2-7, with 9 bases that match TRBD2. From germline, CDR1 is SGHTA and CDR2 FQGNSA. Trimming cost V 1 base and J 5 bases; bases outside gene matches: 12. The length of the CDR3 is 17 residues. The CDR3 nucleotides are TGTGCCAGCAGCTTAGTGGGAGCTGGCGGGAGGGCAGACGAGCAGTACTTC. It encodes CASSLVGAGGRADEQYF. Drawing the rest from reference TRBV7-2 and TRBJ2-7, the complete variable domain is GAGVSQSPSNKVTEKGKDVELRCDPISGHTALYWYRQSLGQGLEFLIYFQGNSAPDKSGLPSDRFSAERTGGSVSTLTIQRTQQEDSAVYLCASSLVGAGGRADEQYFGPGTRLTVT.

CDR3 bases: TGCGCCAGCAGCCCATCAGGGTCGAGCAATCAGCCCCAGCATTTT. Translating it yields CASSPSGSSNQPQHF. This chain uses TRBV5-1 with TRBJ1-5; a weak D match, TRBD1 (5 bases). Trimming stripped 4 bases from V and 1 base from J, with 12 bases between. CDR3 length equals 15 residues. Germline loops: CDR1 SGHRS, CDR2 YFSETQ.

Comment on this clone: This sample also contains other DNA sequences that code for the same CDR3. The chain carries TRBV27 and TRBJ2-3; D may be TRBD2 (6 bases). CDR3 length: 13 amino acids. Germline V lookup: CDR1 MNHEY, CDR2 SMNVEV (reference sequence). V was trimmed by 3 bases and J by 4 bases, leaving 8 bases between them. The CDR3 protein is CASSLLAADTQYF. In DNA, the CDR3 is TGTGCCAGCAGTTTGTTAGCGGCAGATACGCAGTATTTT.

This chain joins TRBV21-1 and TRBJ2-7; TRBD2, as called in the table, went unchecked against the DNA. TRBV21-1 is an annotated pseudogene. CDR3 length: 17 amino acids. This chain's CDR3 is CASSKVSGQRYSYEQYF. DNA for the CDR3: TGTGCCAGCAGCAAAGTTTCCGGTCAGCGGTACTCCTACGAGCAGTACTTC.

This chain uses TRBV3-1 (or the pseudogene TRBV3-2) with TRBJ1-6, with D maybe TRBD1 (6 bases). This CDR3 has 18 residues. V lost 4 bases and J lost 9, with 25 bases in between. The V gene's germline CDR1 is LGHDT and CDR2 YNNKEL (reference sequence). The CDR3, as DNA: TGTGCCAGCAGCCCCCACAGGGTAGGTGGGGCACAAGGTTCACCCCTCCACTTT. It specifies CASSPHRVGGAQGSPLHF.

The rearrangement links TRBV7-3 to TRBJ2-3; D is ambiguous. The germline gives CDR1 SGHTA, CDR2 FQGTGA. The CDR3 has 13 amino acids. Trimming pared 3 bases from V and 6 bases from J, leaving 10 bases between. CDR3 loop: CASSFSVGDTQYF. The CDR3 DNA reads as TGTGCCAGCAGCTTCTCCGTCGGGGATACGCAGTATTTT.

The chain uses TRBV4-3 and TRBJ2-1; D is possibly TRBD2 (6 bases). Trimming took off 0 bases at V and 3 bases at J, with 12 bases between the two ends. CDR1 is LGHNA, CDR2 YSLEER, per germline. The CDR3 length is 16 residues. The chain's CDR3 is CASSQDDLAYYNEQFF. In DNA, the CDR3 is TGCGCCAGCAGCCAAGACGACCTAGCGTACTACAATGAGCAGTTCTTC.

V is TRBV9 and J is TRBJ2-1; 9 bases fit TRBD1. CDR3 size: 18 residues. The ends lost 2 bases at V and 5 bases at J; junction bases unmatched: 14. Germline V lookup: CDR1 SGDLS, CDR2 YYNGEE. CDR3 sequence reads: CASSVETGTGFWNNEQFF. The DNA of the CDR3 is TGTGCCAGCAGCGTGGAGACCGGGACAGGGTTCTGGAACAATGAGCAGTTCTTC.

CDR3 sequence (DNA): TGTGCCAGCAGTCTCTCCGGGAGCCGGGAACTCAATGAAAAACTGTTTTTT. Encoded protein: CASSLSGSRELNEKLFF. The genes are TRBV27 and TRBJ1-4, with D hard to call. CDR3 length equals 17 residues. CDR1 is MNHEY, CDR2 SMNVEV, per germline (reference sequence). V shed 5 bases and J shed 5 bases, with 21 bases lying between them.

This clone was counted between two and nine times. This chain uses TRBV27 with TRBJ1-5; 7 bases fit TRBD1. V trimming: 6 bases; J trimming: 7 bases; junction bases outside the gene matches: 12. The CDR3 length is 15 residues. Per the germline V gene, CDR1 is MNHEY and CDR2 is SMNVEV (reference sequence). CDR3 loop: CASSPRTGIVQPQHF. CDR3 nucleotides: TGTGCCAGCAGCCCCCGGACAGGTATCGTGCAGCCCCAGCATTTT.

The J gene is TRBJ2-5, the V gene TRBV20-1; D uncertain. Trimming took 4 bases from V and 5 from J, leaving 8 bases between them. Germline CDR1 and CDR2: DFQATT and SNEGSKA (reference sequence). This CDR3 is built from 11 residues. The CDR3, as DNA: TGCAGTGCTATAATGTTGGAGACCCAGTACTTC. It yields the protein CSAIMLETQYF.

This chain uses TRBV4-2 with TRBJ2-4; 15 positions match TRBD2. Germline V CDR1 and CDR2: LGHNA, YNFKEQ. The J segment lost 1 base and the V segment lost 4 bases, leaving 11 bases of the junction unmatched. This CDR3 is 20 amino acids long. CDR3 sequence reads: CASSPIGLAGGGAAKNIQYF. The CDR3 DNA follows: TGTGCCAGCAGCCCTATCGGACTAGCGGGAGGGGGTGCGGCCAAAAACATTCAGTACTTC.

The chain links TRBV3-1 (or the pseudogene TRBV3-2) to TRBJ2-7; TRBD1 aligns across 8 bases. Germline assignment: CDR1 LGHDT and CDR2 YNNKEL (reference sequence). After removal of 4 bases from V and 1 base from J, the junction contained 3 bases not matched to a gene. The CDR3 totals 14 residues. The DNA of the CDR3 is TGTGCCAGCAGCCGCAGGGGGCGGTCCTACGAGCAGTACTTC. Its translation is CASSRRGRSYEQYF.

This clone was seen a few times. J is TRBJ2-7 and V is TRBV19; 8 bases align to TRBD1. Germline lookup yields CDR1 LNHDA and CDR2 SQIVND (reference sequence). V dropped 3 bases and J dropped 3; count of bases not matched to a gene: 4. The length of the CDR3 is 14 residues. The CDR3 region has the DNA TGTGCCAGTAGTATCGGCAGGGGGCACTACGAGCAGTACTTC. This sequence encodes CASSIGRGHYEQYF.

The chain recombines TRBV14 with TRBJ2-7; tentatively, D is TRBD1 (6 bases). Trimming cost V 1 base and J 5 bases, with 21 bases left between them. CDR3 size: 17 residues. Germline-derived CDR1 and CDR2 are SGHDN and FVKESK. DNA for the CDR3: TGTGCCAGCAGCCAAGTTTCCGGATGGGGGCGACCGGACGAGCAGTACTTC. It translates to CASSQVSGWGRPDEQYF.

The V and J genes are TRBV4-1 and TRBJ1-6; D gene unclear. Trimming cost V 4 bases and J 7 bases, with 8 bases left between them. The CDR3 runs 13 residues. The V gene's germline CDR1 is MGHRA and CDR2 YSYEKL. CDR3 region: CASSRGSNSPLHF. The CDR3 coding sequence is TGCGCCAGCAGCCGCGGATCAAATTCACCCCTCCACTTT.

V gene TRBV11-3 combines with J gene TRBJ1-3, with D perhaps TRBD1 (6 bases). The length of the CDR3 is 15 residues. The ends were cut back, 5 bases at V and 4 bases at J, with 15 bases in the middle. Germline values: CDR1 SGHNT, CDR2 YENEEA. CDR3: CASSAAGARGNTIYF. The CDR3 nucleotides are TGTGCCAGCAGCGCCGCGGGGGCGAGGGGAAACACCATATATTTT.

The V call is TRBV18, the J call TRBJ2-2; D might be TRBD2 (5 bases). Trimming left V 0 bases short and J 5 bases short, with 16 bases between. This CDR3 is 17 amino acids long. Germline CDR1 and CDR2: KGHSH and LQKENI. The CDR3 coding sequence is TGTGCCAGCTCACCACCGAGGCCCCCCAGAGGGACCGGGGAGCTGTTTTTT. This sequence encodes CASSPPRPPRGTGELFF.